The next 20 T cell receptor beta chains were all read from a single sample in a study of shared clonotypes between healthy human individuals. Cells designated naive CD8 were CD45RO-negative and were positively selected for CCR7, with terminally differentiated effector memory CD45RA+ cells excluded. Generated by immunoSEQ multiplex PCR, the TCRdb table keeps only in-frame clones and is missing some. The top ten clones hold around 1% of a sample with about 2 million clones, about 95% of them seen once. Sequenced material: naive CD8+ T cells sorted from blood. These receptors all stem from a man between 18 and 35 years old in good health.

The V call is TRBV30, the J call TRBJ2-7; 8 bases match TRBD2. Germline CDR1 GTSNPN, CDR2 SVGIG (reference sequence). V was pared by 3 bases and J by 6 bases, with 13 bases of the junction left unmatched. The CDR3 loop spans 15 amino acids. The CDR3 region is CAWREVGAGASEQYF. The CDR3 coding sequence is TGTGCCTGGAGGGAGGTAGGAGCGGGAGCCAGCGAGCAGTACTTC. The whole variable domain, remainder taken from reference TRBV30 and TRBJ2-7, is SQTIHQWPATLVQPVGSPLSLECTVEGTSNPNLYWYRQAAGRGLQLLFYSVGIGQISSEVPQNLSASRPQDRQFILSSKKLLLSDSGFYLCAWREVGAGASEQYFGPGTRLTVT.

This clone was seen only once. This chain joins TRBV10-2 and TRBJ1-5, with D possibly TRBD1 on 5 matching bases. CDR1 and CDR2 (germline): WSHSY, SAAADI. The length of the CDR3 is 12 residues. The V end was cut by 3 bases, the J end by 6 bases, with 6 bases between. The CDR3 DNA follows: TGCGCCAGCAGTGATAGGGGTCAGCCCCAGCATTTT. The encoded protein is CASSDRGQPQHF.

The chain joins TRBV5-6 to TRBJ2-2, with no clear D. Germline V lookup: CDR1 SGHDT, CDR2 YYEEEE. Trimming removed 4 bases at V and 8 bases at J, with 15 bases between. This CDR3 has 14 amino acids. The CDR3 region is CASSDWTSGGELFF. The CDR3 DNA follows: TGTGCCAGCAGCGACTGGACCTCCGGGGGGGAGCTGTTTTTT.

The rearrangement links TRBV29-1 to TRBJ2-2; unclear D gene. The CDR3 length is 13 residues. In germline, CDR1 is SQVTM, CDR2 ANQGSEA. Trimming removed 8 bases at V and 2 bases at J, with 12 bases between. CDR3 region: CSFLAANTGELFF. In nucleotides, the CDR3 is TGCAGCTTTCTGGCGGCCAACACCGGGGAGCTGTTTTTT.

The V call is TRBV28, the J call TRBJ2-7; maybe TRBD1 (5 bases). Per germline, CDR1 MDHEN and CDR2 SYDVKM. This CDR3 is 13 amino acids long. The V end lost 7 bases, the J end lost 8 bases, and 18 bases lay between the germline ends. Here the CDR3 reads CASTPLVDTKQYF. In DNA form, the CDR3 reads TGTGCCAGCACCCCTCTCGTGGACACAAAGCAGTACTTC.

This chain connects TRBV7-9 to TRBJ2-7, with D perhaps given as TRBD1 or TRBD2 (5 bases each). The CDR3 loop spans 15 amino acids. V shed 5 bases and J shed 4 bases, with 18 bases lying between them. In germline, CDR1 is SEHNR, CDR2 FQNEAQ (reference sequence). The CDR3: CASSGPGTESYEQYF. The CDR3 region has the DNA TGTGCCAGCAGCGGACCCGGGACGGAATCTTACGAGCAGTACTTC.

The rearrangement uses TRBV7-9 and TRBJ1-2; D is ambiguous. Trimming removed 0 bases at V and 0 bases at J, with 5 bases between. The germline V gene has CDR1 SEHNR and CDR2 FQNEAQ (reference sequence). This CDR3 spans 14 amino acids. The CDR3 coding sequence is TGTGCCAGCAGCTTAGCGGAAGCTAACTATGGCTACACCTTC. Encoded protein: CASSLAEANYGYTF.

CDR3: CASSEDGQPQHF. The CDR3 DNA is TGTGCCAGCAGCGAGGATGGGCAGCCCCAGCATTTT. The gene calls are TRBV6-1 and TRBJ1-5; D is unclear. V was cut by 6 bases and J by 7 bases, with 10 bases left in between. Per germline, CDR1 MNHNS and CDR2 SASEGT. CDR3 length equals 12 residues.

CDR3 sequence (DNA): TGTGCCAGCAGCGAGGGACAGGTCGTCTACGAGCAGTACTTC. It codes for CASSEGQVVYEQYF. The chain links TRBV7-9 to TRBJ2-7, with TRBD1 identical over 8 bases. The V gene end was trimmed by 5 bases and the J gene end by 3 bases; junction bases not matched to a gene: 6. The germline V gene has CDR1 SEHNR and CDR2 FQNEAQ (reference sequence). This CDR3 comprises 14 residues. The variable domain in full, with the rest retrieved from reference TRBV7-9 and TRBJ2-7, is DTGVSQNPRHKITKRGQNVTFRCDPISEHNRLYWYRQTLGQGPEFLTYFQNEAQLEKSRLLSDRFSAERPKGSFSTLEIQRTEQGDSAMYLCASSEGQVVYEQYFGPGTRLTVT.

In this sample, this clone turned up once. This chain uses TRBV9 with TRBJ2-3; 7 positions agree with TRBD1. In germline, CDR1 is SGDLS, CDR2 YYNGEE. V lost 6 bases to trimming and J lost 3 bases; unmatched junction nucleotides: 16. The CDR3 totals 17 residues. The CDR3 region is CASNERGLGAGTDTQYF. CDR3 sequence (DNA): TGTGCCAGCAACGAGAGGGGGCTGGGGGCAGGGACAGATACGCAGTATTTT. The full variable domain, its missing parts supplied by reference TRBV9 and TRBJ2-3, is DSGVTQTPKHLITATGQRVTLRCSPRSGDLSVYWYQQSLDQGLQFLIQYYNGEERAKGNILERFSAQQFPDLHSELNLSSLELGDSALYFCASNERGLGAGTDTQYFGPGTRLTVL.

The J gene is TRBJ2-2, the V gene TRBV4-3, with D uncertain. Germline V lookup: CDR1 LGHNA, CDR2 YSLEER. Trimming took off 3 bases at V and 0 bases at J, with 14 bases between the two ends. The CDR3 covers 17 residues. The CDR3 region is CASSHPLGYANTGELFF. For the CDR3, the DNA is TGCGCCAGCAGCCACCCCCTTGGCTACGCGAACACCGGGGAGCTGTTTTTT.

V usage is TRBV11-3 and J usage is TRBJ2-2; 9 bases agree with TRBD2. CDR1 and CDR2 (germline): SGHNT, YENEEA. The CDR3 sequence is 16 residues long. V was clipped by 2 bases and J by 6 bases; unmatched bases: 7. The CDR3 DNA reads as TGTGCCAGCAGCTTAACCGGGACTAGCATGCCCGGGGAGCTGTTTTTT. Its protein product is CASSLTGTSMPGELFF.

The chain uses TRBV2 and TRBJ2-3; D gene ambiguous. V lost 4 bases and J lost 2, with 13 bases in between. The CDR3 covers 15 residues. From germline, CDR1 is SNHLY and CDR2 FYNNEI. The CDR3 DNA is TGTGCCAGCAGTGTCGGGCCGACGAACACAGATACGCAGTATTTT. Translating gives CASSVGPTNTDTQYF.

V and J are TRBV30 and TRBJ2-3; D is ambiguous. V dropped 0 bases and J dropped 4 bases, with 14 bases sitting between them. There are 15 residues in the CDR3. Germline V lookup: CDR1 GTSNPN, CDR2 SVGIG (reference sequence). The CDR3 is CAWSVRLDHADTQYF. In DNA form, the CDR3 reads TGTGCCTGGAGTGTCCGCCTAGATCATGCAGATACGCAGTATTTT.

This sequence joins TRBV15 and TRBJ1-5, with 7 bases that match TRBD1. Germline CDR1 reads LNHNV; CDR2 reads YYDKDF (reference sequence). The CDR3 is 15 amino acids. The junction had 5 bases not matched to a gene; V was cut back by 0 bases and J by 6 bases. CDR3 nucleotides: TGTGCCACCAGCAGAGACTCAGGGGGAGGTCAGCCCCAGCATTTT. Translation: CATSRDSGGGQPQHF.

V usage is TRBV30 and J usage is TRBJ1-2, with D perhaps TRBD1 (6 bases). V dropped 5 bases and J dropped 5 bases, with 15 bases sitting between them. This CDR3 comprises 13 residues. The germline CDR1 and CDR2 sequences are GTSNPN and SVGIG (reference sequence). CDR3 sequence reads: CAWDRWGGYGYTF. The CDR3 nucleotides read TGTGCCTGGGACAGGTGGGGAGGTTATGGCTACACCTTC.

This clone was picked up a small number of times. The sample carries other DNA sequences with the same CDR3. The rearrangement links TRBV4-1 to TRBJ1-5; weak D call: TRBD1 (5 bases). This CDR3 has 15 amino acids. Trimming cost V 0 bases and J 4 bases, with 10 bases left between them. Germline V gene sequence: CDR1 MGHRA, CDR2 YSYEKL. The CDR3 DNA is TGCGCCAGCAGCCAAGAAGGGGCAGGTAATCAGCCCCAGCATTTT. Encoded protein: CASSQEGAGNQPQHF.

The chain employs TRBV7-9 and TRBJ1-5; D not certain. The germline V gene encodes CDR1 SEHNR and CDR2 FQNEAQ (reference sequence). Between the trimmed V and J ends, which lost 2 bases and 0 bases, there was a span of 5 bases. The CDR3 totals 14 residues. CDR3 DNA: TGTGCCAGCAGCTTAACTTATAGCAATCAGCCCCAGCATTTT. Amino acids: CASSLTYSNQPQHF.

The V call is TRBV7-3, the J call TRBJ2-3; D is ambiguous. Trimming took 2 bases from V and 4 from J, leaving 4 bases between them. The germline CDR1 and CDR2 sequences are SGHTA and FQGTGA. The CDR3 loop spans 12 amino acids. CDR3 loop: CASSLPPDTQYF. CDR3 DNA sequence: TGTGCCAGCAGCTTACCCCCAGATACGCAGTATTTT.

The chain carries TRBV2 and TRBJ2-7, with unresolved D. Per germline, CDR1 SNHLY and CDR2 FYNNEI. V lost 6 bases to trimming and J lost 5 bases, with 8 bases between them. The CDR3 is 11 amino acids. The CDR3 is CASSPLDEQYF. The CDR3 coding sequence is TGTGCCAGCAGCCCCCTGGACGAGCAGTACTTC.